The rows below give T cell receptor beta chains drawn from one sample of a study of T-cell memory formation after mild COVID-19. TCRdb redid the calling of the 5' RACE reads with MiXCR, one entry per CDR3 protein. The sample has 400,000 or so distinct CDR3 sequences, 15% to 25% seen once. The sequencing input was PBMCs or a T cell subset sorted from them (not recorded which). The source of these receptors is an adult woman who had mild COVID-19 (a few samples of this study predate the infection). Cell type and time point are not known. Each CDR3 is given with its conserved first and last residue. The D gene is left open where the match is weak. Clone size is given for some rows only: seen once, a few or many times, or a class if the clone is expanded.

V gene: TRBV9
D gene: .
clone size: few
J gene: TRBJ1-2
CDR3 DNA: TGTGCCAGCAGCCCCCACAGGGAGTCTTCGGGTGACTACACCTTC
CDR3 protein: CASSPHRESSGDYTF

V gene: TRBV20-1
D gene: .
clone size: .
J gene: TRBJ2-7
CDR3 DNA: TGCAGTGCTAGAGAAATCGGCGGTGTCGGCGAGCAGTACTTC
CDR3 protein: CSAREIGGVGEQYF

V gene: TRBV6-9
D gene: TRBD1
clone size: .
J gene: TRBJ2-3
CDR3 DNA: TGTGCCAGCAGTGGCCCTACAGGGGGCGGAAGCACAGATACGCAGTATTTT
CDR3 protein: CASSGPTGGGSTDTQYF

V gene: TRBV5-1
D gene: .
clone size: .
J gene: TRBJ1-1
CDR3 DNA: TGCGCCAGCAGCTTGGCGGGCGGGGCCACCGCAGGGGCTTTCTTT
CDR3 protein: CASSLAGGATAGAFF

V gene: TRBV20-1
D gene: .
clone size: .
J gene: TRBJ2-7
CDR3 DNA: TGCAGTGCAACCCCGACACCCTCCTACGAGCAGTACTTC
CDR3 protein: CSATPTPSYEQYF

V gene: TRBV12-3/TRBV12-4
D gene: .
clone size: few
J gene: TRBJ1-1
CDR3 DNA: TGTGCCAGCCTATTAGGTCAGGTTGAAGCTTTCTTT
CDR3 protein: CASLLGQVEAFF

V gene: TRBV12-3/TRBV12-4
D gene: .
clone size: few
J gene: TRBJ1-3
CDR3 DNA: TGTGCCAGCAGTTTCTCCGGGTCTGGAAACACCATATATTTT
CDR3 protein: CASSFSGSGNTIYF

V gene: TRBV24-1
D gene: TRBD2
clone size: .
J gene: TRBJ2-3
CDR3 DNA: TGTGCCACCAGTGATCGGGGGGCAGATACGCAGTATTTT
CDR3 protein: CATSDRGADTQYF

V gene: TRBV10-3
D gene: .
clone size: .
J gene: TRBJ1-1
CDR3 DNA: TGTGCCATCAGTGGGGGTGGGAACACTGAAGCTTTCTTT
CDR3 protein: CAISGGGNTEAFF

V gene: TRBV12-3/TRBV12-4
D gene: TRBD2
clone size: few
J gene: TRBJ2-5
CDR3 DNA: TGTGCCAGCAGTTCTAGCGGGGGTATACCAGGCGGAGTGTACTTC
CDR3 protein: CASSSSGGIPGGVYF

V gene: TRBV3-1
D gene: TRBD2
clone size: .
J gene: TRBJ2-5
CDR3 DNA: TGTGCCAGCAGCCCCGGACTAGCGGCTCAAGAGACCCAGTACTTC
CDR3 protein: CASSPGLAAQETQYF

V gene: TRBV9
D gene: .
clone size: .
J gene: TRBJ2-7
CDR3 DNA: TGTGCCAGCAGTGCCGGAGGGGGAACCTACGAGCAGTACTTC
CDR3 protein: CASSAGGGTYEQYF

V gene: TRBV24-1
D gene: .
clone size: few
J gene: TRBJ2-5
CDR3 DNA: TGTGCCACCAGTGATTTGGGGGTAGAGACCCAGTACTTC
CDR3 protein: CATSDLGVETQYF

V gene: TRBV10-3
D gene: .
clone size: .
J gene: TRBJ2-1
CDR3 DNA: TGTGCCATCAGTGGCTCGACCGGGCTGATCAATGAGCAGTTCTTC
CDR3 protein: CAISGSTGLINEQFF

V gene: TRBV6-5
D gene: .
clone size: .
J gene: TRBJ2-3
CDR3 DNA: TGTGCCAGCGGCCGGGGGCGAGAGGATACGCAGTATTTT
CDR3 protein: CASGRGREDTQYF

V gene: TRBV20-1
D gene: .
clone size: .
J gene: TRBJ2-7
CDR3 DNA: TGCAGTGCTAGAGATTTCGGGGGCAAGAAGTACGAGCAGTACTTC
CDR3 protein: CSARDFGGKKYEQYF

V gene: TRBV5-1
D gene: .
clone size: .
J gene: TRBJ1-2
CDR3 DNA: TGCGCCAGCAGCTCGGGTTGGGGTGACTATGGCTACACCTTC
CDR3 protein: CASSSGWGDYGYTF

V gene: TRBV10-3
D gene: .
clone size: many
J gene: TRBJ2-1
CDR3 DNA: TGTGCCATCAGTGAGTCTCTGGGCGGTGAGCAGTTCTTC
CDR3 protein: CAISESLGGEQFF

V gene: TRBV5-1
D gene: .
clone size: few
J gene: TRBJ2-3
CDR3 DNA: TGCGCCAGCAGCCCCGCCCAGGGATCAGCAGATACGCAGTATTTT
CDR3 protein: CASSPAQGSADTQYF

V gene: TRBV5-4
D gene: TRBD1
clone size: .
J gene: TRBJ2-3
CDR3 DNA: TGTGCCAGCAGCCGTAAGGGGGCTAGTGCAGATACGCAGTATTTT
CDR3 protein: CASSRKGASADTQYF

V gene: TRBV20-1
D gene: .
clone size: many
J gene: TRBJ2-5
CDR3 DNA: TGCAGTGCTAGGGTTGTTGTTAGCCAAGAGACCCAGTACTTC
CDR3 protein: CSARVVVSQETQYF

V gene: TRBV15
D gene: TRBD1
clone size: .
J gene: TRBJ1-3
CDR3 DNA: TGTGCCACCAGCAGAGGACAGGGCAAGGCTGGAAACACCATATATTTT
CDR3 protein: CATSRGQGKAGNTIYF

V gene: TRBV19
D gene: .
clone size: .
J gene: TRBJ1-2
CDR3 DNA: TGTGCCAGTAGTCTTCCCGAAATCGGTAACTATGGCTACACCTTC
CDR3 protein: CASSLPEIGNYGYTF

V gene: TRBV20-1
D gene: .
clone size: few
J gene: TRBJ2-7
CDR3 DNA: TGCAGTGCTCCCCCCGAAGGGGTCGGCGAGCAGTACTTC
CDR3 protein: CSAPPEGVGEQYF

V gene: TRBV24-1
D gene: TRBD1
clone size: .
J gene: TRBJ1-5
CDR3 DNA: TGTGCCACCTCGAAAGGGGGCCATCAGCCCCAGCATTTT
CDR3 protein: CATSKGGHQPQHF

V gene: TRBV29-1
D gene: .
clone size: few
J gene: TRBJ1-1
CDR3 DNA: TGCAGCGTTGAGGACAGCATGAACACTGAAGCTTTCTTT
CDR3 protein: CSVEDSMNTEAFF

V gene: TRBV5-1
D gene: TRBD1
clone size: few
J gene: TRBJ1-1
CDR3 DNA: TGCGCCAGCAGCCCGGAACAGGGGGTCACTGAAGCTTTCTTT
CDR3 protein: CASSPEQGVTEAFF

V gene: TRBV29-1
D gene: TRBD1
clone size: .
J gene: TRBJ1-2
CDR3 DNA: TGCAGCGTTGAAGGGGACAGGGGATCCACCTTC
CDR3 protein: CSVEGDRGSTF

V gene: TRBV29-1
D gene: TRBD1
clone size: many
J gene: TRBJ2-5
CDR3 DNA: TGCAGCGTTTACTCTCAGGGGGCGCAGAAGACCCAGTACTTC
CDR3 protein: CSVYSQGAQKTQYF

V gene: TRBV3-1
D gene: TRBD2
clone size: few
J gene: TRBJ2-2
CDR3 DNA: TGTGCCAGCAGCCATAGCGGGGGATCGAACACCGGGGAGCTGTTTTTT
CDR3 protein: CASSHSGGSNTGELFF

V gene: TRBV12-3/TRBV12-4
D gene: .
clone size: few
J gene: TRBJ2-1
CDR3 DNA: TGTGCCAGCAGGTCCCAAGGGAGCGTCGGGAAGCAGTTCTTC
CDR3 protein: CASRSQGSVGKQFF

V gene: TRBV4-2
D gene: .
clone size: few
J gene: TRBJ1-1
CDR3 DNA: TGTGCCAGCAGCCAAGAGGCTAGGGCTTTCTTT
CDR3 protein: CASSQEARAFF

V gene: TRBV5-1
D gene: .
clone size: .
J gene: TRBJ2-7
CDR3 DNA: TGCGCCAGCAGCCCCCTCGTCGGTAGCGACGAGCAGTACTTC
CDR3 protein: CASSPLVGSDEQYF

V gene: TRBV7-6
D gene: .
clone size: few
J gene: TRBJ2-3
CDR3 DNA: TGTGCCAGCAGCTTAGAGTCCGGGTGGGCAGATACGCAGTATTTT
CDR3 protein: CASSLESGWADTQYF

V gene: TRBV20-1
D gene: .
clone size: few
J gene: TRBJ2-7
CDR3 DNA: TGCAGTGCTAGAGATTGGGCTACCCCGGGAGACGAGCAGTACTTC
CDR3 protein: CSARDWATPGDEQYF

V gene: TRBV6-5
D gene: TRBD2
clone size: .
J gene: TRBJ2-7
CDR3 DNA: TGTGCCAGCAGTCTCACAGGACTAGCGGGGAACTACGAGCAGTACTTC
CDR3 protein: CASSLTGLAGNYEQYF

V gene: TRBV7-6
D gene: .
clone size: few
J gene: TRBJ1-1
CDR3 DNA: TGTGCCAGCAGCTTAGATGATGTAATCCTGAACACTGAAGCTTTCTTT
CDR3 protein: CASSLDDVILNTEAFF

V gene: TRBV20-1
D gene: .
clone size: .
J gene: TRBJ2-7
CDR3 DNA: TGCAGTGCTAGTCAGGGATCGGGCTACGAGCAGTACTTC
CDR3 protein: CSASQGSGYEQYF

V gene: TRBV20-1
D gene: .
clone size: few
J gene: TRBJ1-5
CDR3 DNA: TGCAGTGCTAGGACCACAGGGAACAATCAGCCCCAGCATTTT
CDR3 protein: CSARTTGNNQPQHF

V gene: TRBV6-1
D gene: TRBD1
clone size: .
J gene: TRBJ1-1
CDR3 DNA: TGTGCCAGCAGTAGGACAGGGATCGGTGAAGCTTTCTTT
CDR3 protein: CASSRTGIGEAFF

V gene: TRBV7-8
D gene: .
clone size: .
J gene: TRBJ2-7
CDR3 DNA: TGTGCCAGCAGCTTAGATGGGGGCGGGGTGAGCTCCTACGAGCAGTACTTC
CDR3 protein: CASSLDGGGVSSYEQYF

V gene: TRBV25-1
D gene: TRBD1
clone size: few
J gene: TRBJ2-7
CDR3 DNA: TGTGCCAGCGGGGACAGGGTCCCCTACGAGCAGTACTTC
CDR3 protein: CASGDRVPYEQYF

V gene: TRBV20-1
D gene: .
clone size: .
J gene: TRBJ2-1
CDR3 DNA: TGCAGTGCCAGAGGGGGGGTTAGGGTGGATGAGCAGTTCTTC
CDR3 protein: CSARGGVRVDEQFF

V gene: TRBV20-1
D gene: .
clone size: .
J gene: TRBJ2-5
CDR3 DNA: TGCAGTGCTCAGTGGGAGACCCAGTACTTC
CDR3 protein: CSAQWETQYF

V gene: TRBV19
D gene: .
clone size: .
J gene: TRBJ1-1
CDR3 DNA: TGTGCCAGTAGTATACCCTCCGGGGCCGGGGCTGAAGCTTTCTTT
CDR3 protein: CASSIPSGAGAEAFF

V gene: TRBV24-1
D gene: TRBD2
clone size: .
J gene: TRBJ2-2
CDR3 DNA: TGTGCCACCAGTGATACTAGCGGGAGGTCTACCGGGGAGCTGTTTTTT
CDR3 protein: CATSDTSGRSTGELFF

V gene: TRBV7-2
D gene: .
clone size: few
J gene: TRBJ1-1
CDR3 DNA: TGTGCCAGCAGCTTCGGACCCCCGGGGGCCCGGGGGACTGAAGCTTTCTTT
CDR3 protein: CASSFGPPGARGTEAFF

V gene: TRBV5-1
D gene: TRBD1
clone size: few
J gene: TRBJ2-2
CDR3 DNA: TGCGCCAGCAGCCCCTGGGACAGCGAATTAAACACCGGGGAGCTGTTTTTT
CDR3 protein: CASSPWDSELNTGELFF

V gene: TRBV5-6
D gene: .
clone size: .
J gene: TRBJ1-2
CDR3 DNA: TGTGCCAGCAGCTGGGAGACAGCGGGGGCTGGAGGCTACACCTTC
CDR3 protein: CASSWETAGAGGYTF

V gene: TRBV28
D gene: .
clone size: .
J gene: TRBJ2-7
CDR3 DNA: TGTGCCAGCAGTTTACCCTCGTTAAGGGCGAGGGACTACGAGCAGTACTTC
CDR3 protein: CASSLPSLRARDYEQYF

V gene: TRBV12-3/TRBV12-4
D gene: TRBD2
clone size: few
J gene: TRBJ2-1
CDR3 DNA: TGTGCCAGCACCCAAGGGACTAGCTCAGGCAATGAGCAGTTCTTC
CDR3 protein: CASTQGTSSGNEQFF

V gene: TRBV7-6
D gene: .
clone size: few
J gene: TRBJ1-5
CDR3 DNA: TGTGCCAGCAGACCTAACAGAGACTGCAATCAGCCCCAGCATTTT
CDR3 protein: CASRPNRDCNQPQHF

V gene: TRBV15
D gene: .
clone size: .
J gene: TRBJ2-2
CDR3 DNA: TGTGCCACCAGCAGGGCAGGGAGAACCGGGGAGCTGTTTTTT
CDR3 protein: CATSRAGRTGELFF

V gene: TRBV20-1
D gene: TRBD2
clone size: few
J gene: TRBJ2-7
CDR3 DNA: TGCAGTGCCATCAATAGCGGGAAGCCCTACGAGCAGTACTTC
CDR3 protein: CSAINSGKPYEQYF

V gene: TRBV7-9
D gene: TRBD1
clone size: .
J gene: TRBJ1-1
CDR3 DNA: TGTGCCAGCAGATTAAGAGTTGGCCCGGGACAGGGTGAAGCTTTCTTT
CDR3 protein: CASRLRVGPGQGEAFF

V gene: TRBV20-1
D gene: TRBD2
clone size: .
J gene: TRBJ2-1
CDR3 DNA: TGCAGTGCTAGCGGACTAGCGGGTCTCCCGTTGTTTGAGCAGTTCTTC
CDR3 protein: CSASGLAGLPLFEQFF

V gene: TRBV24-1
D gene: TRBD2
clone size: .
J gene: TRBJ2-1
CDR3 DNA: TGTGCCACCAGTGCGCTAGCGGGTGAGCAGTTCTTC
CDR3 protein: CATSALAGEQFF

V gene: TRBV5-4
D gene: .
clone size: many
J gene: TRBJ2-5
CDR3 DNA: TGTGCCAGCAGCCGCTACCAAGAGACCCAGTACTTC
CDR3 protein: CASSRYQETQYF

V gene: TRBV20-1
D gene: .
clone size: .
J gene: TRBJ2-1
CDR3 DNA: TGCAGTGCTGGACGCTCCTACAATGAGCAGTTCTTC
CDR3 protein: CSAGRSYNEQFF